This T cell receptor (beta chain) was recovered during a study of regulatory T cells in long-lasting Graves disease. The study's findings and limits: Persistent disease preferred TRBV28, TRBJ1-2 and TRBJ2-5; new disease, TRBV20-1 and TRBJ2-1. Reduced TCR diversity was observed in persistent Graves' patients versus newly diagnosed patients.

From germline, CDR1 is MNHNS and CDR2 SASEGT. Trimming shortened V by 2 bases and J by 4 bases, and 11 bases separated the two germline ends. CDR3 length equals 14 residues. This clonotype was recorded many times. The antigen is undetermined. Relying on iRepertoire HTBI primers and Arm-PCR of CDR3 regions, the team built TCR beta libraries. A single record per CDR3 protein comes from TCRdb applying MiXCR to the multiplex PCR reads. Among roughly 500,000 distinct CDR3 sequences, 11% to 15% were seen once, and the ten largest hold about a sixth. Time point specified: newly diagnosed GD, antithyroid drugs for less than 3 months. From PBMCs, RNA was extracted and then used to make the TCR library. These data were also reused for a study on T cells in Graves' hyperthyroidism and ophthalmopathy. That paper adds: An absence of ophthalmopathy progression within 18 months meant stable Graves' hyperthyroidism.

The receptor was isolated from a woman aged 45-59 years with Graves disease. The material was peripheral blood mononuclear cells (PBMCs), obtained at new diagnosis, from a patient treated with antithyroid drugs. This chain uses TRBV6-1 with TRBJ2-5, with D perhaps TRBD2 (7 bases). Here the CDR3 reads CASSEWRGGETQYF. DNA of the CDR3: TGTGCCAGCAGTGAATGGAGGGGGGGAGAGACCCAGTACTTC.